This record concerns one T cell receptor beta chain sequence. Antigen specificity is unknown. It was with 60 Vbeta and 13 Jbeta primers that the PCR ran. Profiling relied on immunoSEQ multiplex PCR, and the TCRdb table lists in-frame clones only, not all of them. The sample shows roughly 120,000 clones, roughly 82% of them seen only once. The V gene's germline CDR1 is MNHNS and CDR2 SASEGT. The V end lost 2 bases, the J end lost 2 bases, and 14 bases lay between the germline ends. There are 16 residues in the CDR3. This specimen belongs to a study of cytomegalovirus exposure and HLA in healthy donors. Study conclusions and caveats: Associated with HLA alleles at 0.05 false discovery rate in a later analysis were around 17,000 TCR beta sequences. Some V segments could not be told apart, so they were left out, TRBV6-2 and TRBV6-3 among them. Cytomegalovirus status was reportedly diagnosed by the classifier with high sensitivity and specificity. Follow-up analysis later connected one missense variant in DCLRE1C with trimming of TCR beta V- and J-genes.

The sample consisted of PBMCs. The receptor was derived from a male donor in good health and CMV-seropositive. J is TRBJ2-3 and V is TRBV6-1; D is possibly TRBD1 (5 bases). CDR3 loop: CASSEQFRAATDTQYF. CDR3 coding DNA: TGTGCCAGCAGTGAACAGTTCAGGGCAGCCACAGATACGCAGTATTTT.